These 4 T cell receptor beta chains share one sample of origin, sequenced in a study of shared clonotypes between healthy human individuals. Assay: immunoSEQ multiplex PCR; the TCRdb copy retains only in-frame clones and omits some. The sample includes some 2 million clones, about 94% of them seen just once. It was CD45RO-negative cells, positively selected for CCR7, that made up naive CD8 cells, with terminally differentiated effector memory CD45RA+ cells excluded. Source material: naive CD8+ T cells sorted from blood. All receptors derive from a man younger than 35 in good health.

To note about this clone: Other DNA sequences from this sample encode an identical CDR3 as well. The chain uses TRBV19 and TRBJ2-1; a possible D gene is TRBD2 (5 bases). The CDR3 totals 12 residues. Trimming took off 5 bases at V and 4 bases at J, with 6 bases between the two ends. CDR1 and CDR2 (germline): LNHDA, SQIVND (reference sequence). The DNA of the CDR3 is TGTGCCAGTAGTGGCGGGTACAATGAGCAGTTCTTC. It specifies CASSGGYNEQFF.

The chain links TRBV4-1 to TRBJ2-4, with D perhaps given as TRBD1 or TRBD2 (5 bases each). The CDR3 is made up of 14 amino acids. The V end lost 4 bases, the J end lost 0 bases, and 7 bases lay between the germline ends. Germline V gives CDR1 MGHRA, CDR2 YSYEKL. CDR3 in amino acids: CASSPGTAKNIQYF. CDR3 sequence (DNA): TGCGCCAGCAGCCCCGGGACAGCCAAAAACATTCAGTACTTC.

The CDR3 loop reads CASSHETGIRVTGELFF. The CDR3 DNA sequence: TGTGCCAGCAGCCATGAAACAGGGATTCGAGTCACCGGGGAGCTGTTTTTT. V and J are TRBV9 and TRBJ2-2, with TRBD1 as a possible D gene (6 bases). Germline CDR1 and CDR2: SGDLS and YYNGEE. The ends were cut back, 4 bases at V and 4 bases at J, with 20 bases in the middle. The CDR3 covers 17 residues.

CDR3 sequence (DNA): TGTGCCAGCAGCTTCGACAGCTTGAGTGAAGCTTTCTTT. As protein: CASSFDSLSEAFF. The rearrangement uses TRBV7-9 and TRBJ1-1; weak D call: TRBD1 (5 bases). Germline CDR1 reads SEHNR; CDR2 reads FQNEAQ (reference sequence). V lost 3 bases and J lost 7, with 12 bases in between. This CDR3 comprises 13 residues.